This TCR beta chain was found in a study of cytotoxic CD8 clonotypes in ibrutinib-treated CLL. Looking at the study overall: Investigators reported roughly 25 partial and 2 complete responses; after median around 6 years, 14 patients remained remitted and around twelve progressed.

Concerning this clone itself: Its antigen remains unknown.

The length of the CDR3 is 16 residues. The V end was cut by 7 bases, the J end by 4 bases, with 22 bases between. Germline CDR1 reads SQVTM; CDR2 reads ANQGSEA. The study's findings and limits: Public clonotypes were rare and shrank or held steady on treatment. Clonality correlated strongly with circulating CD8+ T cells and exceeded age-matched healthy donors at baseline.

Sequencing used immunoSEQ multiplex PCR; TCRdb keeps in-frame clones, though not all of them. Among about 21,000 clones listed, more than 65% were seen once. The source material was PBMCs, sampled before ibrutinib treatment. The chain uses TRBV29-1 and TRBJ2-2; D possibly corresponds to TRBD1 (5 bases). This TCR was sampled from a human donor with chronic lymphocytic leukemia. The CDR3 sequence: CSGTVWGAPATGELFF. The CDR3 DNA reads TGCAGCGGGACCGTGTGGGGCGCCCCGGCCACCGGGGAGCTGTTTTTT.